The next 4 T cell receptor beta chains were all read from a single sample in a study of long-term antiretroviral therapy in people with HIV. The assay used was immunoSEQ (version v3.0), run at survey level. Here immunoSEQ multiplex PCR was the method, and the copy in TCRdb shows in-frame clones only, minus some. The data show tens of thousands of clones, around four fifths seen once. The sequenced sample was unsorted PBMCs, obtained around 5.9 years after starting antiretroviral therapy. The source is a young man with HIV.

The J gene is TRBJ2-1, the V gene TRBV7-3; D is uncertain. The CDR3 covers 13 residues. Per germline, CDR1 SGHTA and CDR2 FQGTGA. Trimming pared 3 bases from V and 5 bases from J, leaving 8 bases between. Here the CDR3 DNA reads TGTGCCAGCAGCTTGGGGTACGACAATGAGCAGTTCTTC. Translation: CASSLGYDNEQFF. Variable domain in full (rest from reference TRBV7-3 and TRBJ2-1): GAGVSQTPSNKVTEKGKYVELRCDPISGHTALYWYRQSLGQGPEFLIYFQGTGAADDSGLPNDRFFAVRPEGSVSTLKIQRTERGDSAVYLCASSLGYDNEQFFGPGTRLTVL.

The chain uses TRBV7-6 and TRBJ1-5; 9 nucleotides agree with TRBD1. The V segment lost 4 bases and the J segment 6 bases; nucleotides outside the gene matches: 19. Germline-derived CDR1 and CDR2 are SGHVS and FNYEAQ. The CDR3 runs to 19 residues. The CDR3 sequence is CASSSVRDRALRAPQPQHF. Here the CDR3 DNA reads TGTGCCAGCAGCTCGGTTAGGGACAGGGCTTTACGGGCCCCTCAGCCCCAGCATTTT.

The chain links TRBV7-2 to TRBJ1-3; TRBD1 agrees at 8 bases. Trimming at V came to 6 bases and at J to 0 bases, leaving 13 bases not matched to a gene. The germline CDR1 and CDR2 sequences are SGHTA and FQGNSA. The CDR3 length is 18 residues. The chain's CDR3 is CASSHLGQGGGSGNTIYF. The CDR3, as DNA: TGTGCCAGCAGTCATCTAGGACAGGGAGGGGGCTCTGGAAACACCATATATTTT.

DNA for the CDR3: TGTGCCAGTAGTGGTGGCCGACCGAATCAGCCCCAGCATTTT. Its protein product is CASSGGRPNQPQHF. This chain connects TRBV19 to TRBJ1-5; D not resolved. The CDR3 extends over 14 amino acids. V lost 5 bases, J lost 4 bases, and 12 bases lay in between. Germline V gene data show CDR1 as LNHDA and CDR2 as SQIVND (reference sequence).